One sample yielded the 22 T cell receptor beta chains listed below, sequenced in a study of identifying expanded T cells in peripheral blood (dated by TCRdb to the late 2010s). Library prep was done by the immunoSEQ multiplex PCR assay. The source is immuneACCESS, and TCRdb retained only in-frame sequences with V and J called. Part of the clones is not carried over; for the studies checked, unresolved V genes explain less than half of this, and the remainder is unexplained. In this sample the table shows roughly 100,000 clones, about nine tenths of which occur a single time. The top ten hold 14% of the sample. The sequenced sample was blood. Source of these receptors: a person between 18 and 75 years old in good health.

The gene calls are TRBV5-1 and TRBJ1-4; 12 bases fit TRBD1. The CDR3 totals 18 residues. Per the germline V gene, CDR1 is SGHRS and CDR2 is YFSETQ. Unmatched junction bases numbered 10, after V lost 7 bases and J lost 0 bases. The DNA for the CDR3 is TGCGCCAGCCAGAGGGACAGGGGGCTTATTGCAACTAATGAAAAACTGTTTTTT. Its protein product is CASQRDRGLIATNEKLFF.

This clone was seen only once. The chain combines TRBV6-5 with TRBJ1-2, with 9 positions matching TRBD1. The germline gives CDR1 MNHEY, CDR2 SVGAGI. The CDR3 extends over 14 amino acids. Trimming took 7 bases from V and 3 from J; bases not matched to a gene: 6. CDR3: CASKGQGVYYGYTF. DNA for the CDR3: TGTGCCAGCAAGGGACAGGGCGTTTACTATGGCTACACCTTC.

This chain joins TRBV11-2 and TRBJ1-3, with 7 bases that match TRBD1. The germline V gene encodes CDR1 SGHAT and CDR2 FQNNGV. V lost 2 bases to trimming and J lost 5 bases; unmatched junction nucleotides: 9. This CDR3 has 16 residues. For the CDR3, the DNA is TGTGCCAGCAGCTTAAGTGGAAGGGGACAGAGAAACACCATATATTTT. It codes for CASSLSGRGQRNTIYF.

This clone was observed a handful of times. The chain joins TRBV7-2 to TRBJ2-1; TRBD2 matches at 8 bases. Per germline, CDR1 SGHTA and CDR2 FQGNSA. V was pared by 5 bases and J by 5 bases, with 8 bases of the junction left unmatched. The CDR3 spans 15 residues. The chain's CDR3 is CASSPRTSRDNEQFF. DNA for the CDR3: TGTGCCAGCAGCCCCCGGACTAGCCGCGACAATGAGCAGTTCTTC.

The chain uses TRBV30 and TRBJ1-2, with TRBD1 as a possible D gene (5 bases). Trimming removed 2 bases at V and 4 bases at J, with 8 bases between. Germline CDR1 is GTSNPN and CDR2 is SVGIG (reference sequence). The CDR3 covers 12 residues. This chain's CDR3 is CAWSTGVYGYTF. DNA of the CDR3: TGTGCCTGGAGTACAGGCGTCTATGGCTACACCTTC.

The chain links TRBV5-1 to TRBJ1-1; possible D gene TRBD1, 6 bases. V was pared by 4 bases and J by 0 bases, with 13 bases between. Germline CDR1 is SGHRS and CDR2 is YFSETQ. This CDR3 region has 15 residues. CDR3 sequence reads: CASSPFQGLNTEAFF. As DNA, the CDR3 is TGCGCCAGCAGCCCCTTCCAGGGGTTGAACACTGAAGCTTTCTTT.

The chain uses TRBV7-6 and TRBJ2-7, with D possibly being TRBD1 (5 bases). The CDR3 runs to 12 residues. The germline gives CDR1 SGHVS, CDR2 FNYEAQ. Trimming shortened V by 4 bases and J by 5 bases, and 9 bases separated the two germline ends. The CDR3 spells CASSSRTNEQYF. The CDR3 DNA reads TGTGCCAGCAGCTCGCGGACAAACGAGCAGTACTTC.

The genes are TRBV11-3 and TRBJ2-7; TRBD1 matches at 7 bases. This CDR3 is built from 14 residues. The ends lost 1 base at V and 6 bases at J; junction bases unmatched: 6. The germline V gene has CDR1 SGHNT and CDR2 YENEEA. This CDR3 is CASSLGQGSSEQYF. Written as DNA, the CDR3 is TGTGCCAGCAGCTTAGGACAGGGTTCAAGCGAGCAGTACTTC.

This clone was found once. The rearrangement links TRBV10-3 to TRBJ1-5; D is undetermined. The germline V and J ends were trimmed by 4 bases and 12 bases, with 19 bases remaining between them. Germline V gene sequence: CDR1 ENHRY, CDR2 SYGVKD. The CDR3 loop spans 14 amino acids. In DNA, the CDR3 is TGTGCCATCAGTGGGGAAGGGCGACCCAAATACCAGCATTTT. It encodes CAISGEGRPKYQHF.

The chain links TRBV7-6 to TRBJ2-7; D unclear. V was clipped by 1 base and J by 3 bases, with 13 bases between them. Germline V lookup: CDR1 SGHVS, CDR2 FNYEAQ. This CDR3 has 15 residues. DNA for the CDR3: TGTGCCAGCAGCTTAGACGGAGCTTCGGTCTACGAGCAGTACTTC. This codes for CASSLDGASVYEQYF.

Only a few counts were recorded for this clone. The CDR3 DNA reads as TGCGCCAGCCGGGTGGGACAGGGGAACACTGAAGCTTTCTTT. It yields the protein CASRVGQGNTEAFF. The chain combines TRBV5-1 with TRBJ1-1; TRBD1 matches at 9 bases. The CDR3 contains 14 residues. The J segment lost 1 base and the V segment lost 7 bases, leaving 5 bases of the junction unmatched. The germline CDR1 and CDR2 sequences are SGHRS and YFSETQ.

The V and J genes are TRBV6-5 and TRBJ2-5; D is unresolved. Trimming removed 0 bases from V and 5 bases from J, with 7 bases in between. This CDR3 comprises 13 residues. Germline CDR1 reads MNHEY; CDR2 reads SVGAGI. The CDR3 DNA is TGTGCCAGCAGTTACTCCGGGTGGGAGACCCAGTACTTC. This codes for CASSYSGWETQYF.

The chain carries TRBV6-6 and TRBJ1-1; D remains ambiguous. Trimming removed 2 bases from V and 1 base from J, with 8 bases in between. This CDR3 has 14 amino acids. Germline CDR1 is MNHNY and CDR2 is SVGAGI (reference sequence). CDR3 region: CASSYGPANTEAFF. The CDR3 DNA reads TGTGCCAGCAGTTACGGGCCGGCGAACACTGAAGCTTTCTTT.

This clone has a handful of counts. CDR3 sequence reads: CASSSGTSGSNNEQFF. The CDR3 DNA sequence: TGTGCCAGCAGTTCCGGGACTAGCGGGAGTAACAATGAGCAGTTCTTC. The V call is TRBV6-6, the J call TRBJ2-1, with 14 bases fitting TRBD2. The V segment lost 4 bases and the J segment 5 bases; nucleotides outside the gene matches: 4. Germline V gene sequence: CDR1 MNHNY, CDR2 SVGAGI (reference sequence). The CDR3 is made up of 16 amino acids.

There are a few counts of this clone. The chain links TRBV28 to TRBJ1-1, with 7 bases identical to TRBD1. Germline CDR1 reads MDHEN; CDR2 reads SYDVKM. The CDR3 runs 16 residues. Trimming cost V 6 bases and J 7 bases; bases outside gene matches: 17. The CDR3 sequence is CASRWGGTRQGYEAFF. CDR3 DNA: TGTGCCAGCAGATGGGGAGGGACCCGACAGGGATATGAAGCTTTCTTT. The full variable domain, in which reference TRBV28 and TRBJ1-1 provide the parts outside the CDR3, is DVKVTQSSRYLVKRTGEKVFLECVQDMDHENMFWYRQDPGLGLRLIYFSYDVKMKEKGDIPEGYSVSREKKERFSLILESASTNQTSMYLCASRWGGTRQGYEAFFGQGTRLTVV.

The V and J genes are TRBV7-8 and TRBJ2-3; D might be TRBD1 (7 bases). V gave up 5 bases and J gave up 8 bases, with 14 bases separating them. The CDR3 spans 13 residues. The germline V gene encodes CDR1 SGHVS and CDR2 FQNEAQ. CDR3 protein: CASSSGQGGTQYF. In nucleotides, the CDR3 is TGTGCCAGCAGCAGCGGCCAGGGGGGTACGCAGTATTTT.

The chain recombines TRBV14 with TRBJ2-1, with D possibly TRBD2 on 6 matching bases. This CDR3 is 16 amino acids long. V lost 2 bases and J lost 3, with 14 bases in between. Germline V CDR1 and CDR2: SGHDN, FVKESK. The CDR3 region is CASSQISGTFYNEQFF. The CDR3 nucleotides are TGTGCCAGCAGCCAAATATCCGGGACTTTCTACAATGAGCAGTTCTTC. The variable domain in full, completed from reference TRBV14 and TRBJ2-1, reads EAGVTQFPSHSVIEKGQTVTLRCDPISGHDNLYWYRRVMGKEIKFLLHFVKESKQDESGMPNNRFLAERTGGTYSTLKVQPAELEDSGVYFCASSQISGTFYNEQFFGPGTRLTVL.

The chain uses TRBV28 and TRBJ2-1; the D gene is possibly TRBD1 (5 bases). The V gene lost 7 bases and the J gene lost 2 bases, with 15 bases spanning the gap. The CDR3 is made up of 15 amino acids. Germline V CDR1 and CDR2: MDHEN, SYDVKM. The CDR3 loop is CASTRVDNAYNEQFF. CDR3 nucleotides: TGTGCCAGCACGAGAGTGGACAACGCCTACAATGAGCAGTTCTTC.

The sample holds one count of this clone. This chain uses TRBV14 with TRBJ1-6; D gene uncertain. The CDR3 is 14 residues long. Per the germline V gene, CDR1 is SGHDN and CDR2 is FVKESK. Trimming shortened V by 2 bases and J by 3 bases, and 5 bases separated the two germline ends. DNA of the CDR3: TGTGCCAGCAGCCAATACCTCTATAATTCACCCCTCCACTTT. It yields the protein CASSQYLYNSPLHF.

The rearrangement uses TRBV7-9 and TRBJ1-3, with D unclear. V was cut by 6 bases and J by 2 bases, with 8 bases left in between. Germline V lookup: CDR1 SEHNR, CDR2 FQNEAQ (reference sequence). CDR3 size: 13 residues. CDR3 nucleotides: TGTGCCAGCAGGCGGCAGGCTGGAAACACCATATATTTT. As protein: CASRRQAGNTIYF.

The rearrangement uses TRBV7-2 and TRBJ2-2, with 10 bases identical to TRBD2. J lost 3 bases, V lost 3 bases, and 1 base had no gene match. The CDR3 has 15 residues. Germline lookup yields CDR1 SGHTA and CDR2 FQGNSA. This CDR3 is CASSFTSGDTGELFF. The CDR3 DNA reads TGTGCCAGCAGCTTTACTAGCGGGGACACCGGGGAGCTGTTTTTT.

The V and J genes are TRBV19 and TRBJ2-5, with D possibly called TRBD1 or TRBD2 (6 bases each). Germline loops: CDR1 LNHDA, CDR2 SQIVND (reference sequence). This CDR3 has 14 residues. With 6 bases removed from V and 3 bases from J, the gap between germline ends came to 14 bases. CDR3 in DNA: TGTGCCAGTAGCAGGAGGGGGACGAAAGAGACCCAGTACTTC. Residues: CASSRRGTKETQYF. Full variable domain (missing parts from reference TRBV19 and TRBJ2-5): DGGITQSPKYLFRKEGQNVTLSCEQNLNHDAMYWYRQDPGQGLRLIYYSQIVNDFQKGDIAEGYSVSREKKESFPLTVTSAQKNPTAFYLCASSRRGTKETQYFGPGTRLLVL.